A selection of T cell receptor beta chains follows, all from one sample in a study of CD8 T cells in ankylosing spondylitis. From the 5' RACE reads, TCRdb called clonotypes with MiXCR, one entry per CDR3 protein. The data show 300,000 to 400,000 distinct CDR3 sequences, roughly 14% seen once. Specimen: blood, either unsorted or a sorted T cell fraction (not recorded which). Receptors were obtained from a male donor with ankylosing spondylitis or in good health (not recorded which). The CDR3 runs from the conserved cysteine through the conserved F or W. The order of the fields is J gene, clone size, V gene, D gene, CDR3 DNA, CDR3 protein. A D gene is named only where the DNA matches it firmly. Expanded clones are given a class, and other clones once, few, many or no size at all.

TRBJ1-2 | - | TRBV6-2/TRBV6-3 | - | TGTGCCAGCAGTTACCAGGCAGCTAACTATGGCTACACCTTC | CASSYQAANYGYTF
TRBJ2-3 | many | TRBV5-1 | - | TGCGCCAGCAGCCCCGTCGCGGGGACAGATACGCAGTATTTT | CASSPVAGTDTQYF
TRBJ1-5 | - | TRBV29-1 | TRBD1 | TGCAGCGTTCTACAGGGGGCGGGTCAGCCCCAGCATTTT | CSVLQGAGQPQHF
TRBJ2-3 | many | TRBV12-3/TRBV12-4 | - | TGTGCCAGCAGTTTCGGGACTAGCACAGATACGCAGTATTTT | CASSFGTSTDTQYF
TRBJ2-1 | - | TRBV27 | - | TGTGCCAGCAGTTTGGAGGGAAGGATGTACAATGAGCAGTTCTTC | CASSLEGRMYNEQFF
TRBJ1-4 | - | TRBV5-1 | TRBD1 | TGCGCCAGCAGCTCGAGGACAGGGGTGAATGAAAAACTGTTTTTT | CASSSRTGVNEKLFF
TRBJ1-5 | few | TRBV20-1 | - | TGCAGTGCCGGGGGGGCTAGCAATCAGCCCCAGCATTTT | CSAGGASNQPQHF
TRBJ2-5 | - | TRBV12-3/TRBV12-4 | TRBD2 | TGTGCCAGCAGGAAAAAGACTAGCGGGAGACGTGAGACCCAGTACTTC | CASRKKTSGRRETQYF
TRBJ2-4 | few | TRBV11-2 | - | TGTGCCAGCAGCTTACGGTTGGGGGTTCCCGGGACCGATGGAGGCAAAAACATTCAGTACTTC | CASSLRLGVPGTDGGKNIQYF
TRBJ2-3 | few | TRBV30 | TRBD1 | TGTGCCTGGAGTGGAAGGACAGGGGCTTTTGCAGATACGCAGTATTTT | CAWSGRTGAFADTQYF
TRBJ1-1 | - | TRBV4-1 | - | TGCGCCAGCAGCCAAGAACGGGGTGTGGGCACTGAAGCTTTCTTT | CASSQERGVGTEAFF
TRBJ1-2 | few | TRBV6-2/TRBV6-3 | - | TGTGCCAGCAGTTACTCGCGCTCCCATGGCTACACCTTC | CASSYSRSHGYTF